A single sample is the source of the 16 T cell receptor beta chains below, sequenced in a study of T-cell reconstitution after alpha-beta-depleted transplantation in children. Molecular barcoding with unique molecular identifiers was used for the TCRbeta library. TCRdb passed the PCR reads through MiXCR, listing each CDR3 protein once. The sample has 500,000 or so distinct CDR3 sequences, around 10% seen once; the top ten hold 14%. The sample here was PBMCs, mostly from graft donor cells, taken 180 days after TCRalphabeta/CD19-depleted stem cell transplant. Receptor source: a female patient aged 2-10 years who had a stem cell transplant for aplastic anemia, so the T cells may come from the graft donor.

This clonotype was seen only a few times. The chain is built from TRBV19 and TRBJ1-5; D unclear. V lost 5 bases to trimming and J lost 4 bases, with 6 bases between them. Germline lookup yields CDR1 LNHDA and CDR2 SQIVND (reference sequence). The CDR3 runs 12 residues. In nucleotides, the CDR3 is TGTGCCAGTAGTTGGGCGAATCAGCCCCAGCATTTT. Translated, it gives CASSWANQPQHF.

CDR3 DNA: TGTGCCAACCAGCCGGGACAGGACACCGGGGAGCTGTTTTTT. Amino acids: CANQPGQDTGELFF. This chain links TRBV7-9 with TRBJ2-2; 8 bases map to TRBD1. The CDR3 contains 14 residues. J gave up 3 bases and V 10 bases, and 7 bases lay outside the gene matches. CDR1 SEHNR and CDR2 FQNEAQ come from the germline V gene (reference sequence).

This clonotype showed up just a few times. The J gene is TRBJ2-2, the V gene TRBV7-2; 10 bases are a match to TRBD1. The V segment lost 6 bases and the J segment 7 bases; nucleotides outside the gene matches: 5. Per germline, CDR1 SGHTA and CDR2 FQGNSA. The CDR3 has 14 residues. CDR3 sequence reads: CASSRQGAGGELFF. The CDR3 nucleotides read TGTGCCAGCAGTCGACAGGGGGCCGGCGGGGAGCTGTTTTTT.

There are many counts of this clonotype. The rearrangement joins TRBV5-1 to TRBJ2-1; TRBD2 agrees at 8 bases. Per germline, CDR1 SGHRS and CDR2 YFSETQ. The CDR3 totals 13 residues. The CDR3 protein is CAHPGGSHNEQFF. CDR3 nucleotide sequence: TGCGCTCACCCGGGGGGGTCGCACAATGAGCAGTTCTTC. Looking up the rest from reference TRBV5-1 and TRBJ2-1 gives the full variable domain: KAGVTQTPRYLIKTRGQQVTLSCSPISGHRSVSWYQQTPGQGLQFLFEYFSETQRNKGNFPGRFSGRQFSNSRSEMNVSTLELGDSALYLCAHPGGSHNEQFFGPGTRLTVL.

This chain connects TRBV5-6 to TRBJ2-5, with TRBD1 identical over 7 bases. The CDR3 consists of 14 residues. V was clipped by 4 bases and J by 4 bases; unmatched bases: 7. Germline V gene sequence: CDR1 SGHDT, CDR2 YYEEEE. The CDR3 here is CASSTDRLGETQYF. CDR3 in DNA: TGTGCCAGCAGCACGGACAGGCTGGGAGAGACCCAGTACTTC. The full variable domain, its missing parts supplied by reference TRBV5-6 and TRBJ2-5, is DAGVTQSPTHLIKTRGQQVTLRCSPKSGHDTVSWYQQALGQGPQFIFQYYEEEERQRGNFPDRFSGHQFPNYSSELNVNALLLGDSALYLCASSTDRLGETQYFGPGTRLLVL.

This clonotype was recorded a few times. This sequence joins TRBV5-1 and TRBJ2-1, with TRBD1 identical over 8 bases. Germline trimming cut 1 base from V and 0 bases from J; bases unmatched to any gene: 15. The CDR3 runs 20 residues. The germline CDR1 and CDR2 sequences are SGHRS and YFSETQ. CDR3 protein: CASSLPSDRVGLLSYNEQFF. The CDR3 bases are TGCGCCAGCAGCTTGCCCTCGGACAGGGTCGGACTCCTCTCCTACAATGAGCAGTTCTTC.

This clonotype was observed a handful of times. J is TRBJ2-3 and V is TRBV7-9; TRBD2 matches 11 bases. Per germline, CDR1 SEHNR and CDR2 FQNEAQ (reference sequence). The CDR3 contains 16 residues. Trimming took 6 bases from V and 5 from J; bases not matched to a gene: 10. CDR3 sequence (DNA): TGTGCCAGCAGAAAGACTAGCGGGAACCTTGGAGATACGCAGTATTTT. Its protein product is CASRKTSGNLGDTQYF.

V usage is TRBV20-1 and J usage is TRBJ1-2; TRBD1 matches at 11 bases. The CDR3 sequence is 15 residues long. With V trimmed by 4 bases and J by 7 bases, 11 bases remained unmatched. CDR1 DFQATT and CDR2 SNEGSKA come from the germline V gene (reference sequence). In nucleotides, the CDR3 is TGCAGTGCTACGGACAGGGGGCTCATACTAGGTGGCTACACCTTC. This sequence encodes CSATDRGLILGGYTF.

V usage is TRBV5-1 and J usage is TRBJ2-3; 12 positions match TRBD2. V was clipped by 7 bases and J by 2 bases; unmatched bases: 20. The CDR3 runs to 20 residues. Germline assignment: CDR1 SGHRS and CDR2 YFSETQ. The chain's CDR3 is CASSNLGTRLAGDSTDTQYF. CDR3 coding DNA: TGCGCCAGCTCGAACCTGGGGACAAGACTAGCGGGAGACTCCACAGATACGCAGTATTTT. The variable domain in full, with the rest retrieved from reference TRBV5-1 and TRBJ2-3, is KAGVTQTPRYLIKTRGQQVTLSCSPISGHRSVSWYQQTPGQGLQFLFEYFSETQRNKGNFPGRFSGRQFSNSRSEMNVSTLELGDSALYLCASSNLGTRLAGDSTDTQYFGPGTRLTVL.

This clonotype was observed a handful of times. This rearrangement joins TRBV24-1 to TRBJ2-1; no definite D call. The V end was cut by 4 bases, the J end by 8 bases, with 17 bases between. CDR1 is KGHDR and CDR2 is SFDVKD in the germline V gene. The CDR3 is 15 residues long. As DNA, the CDR3 is TGTGCCACCAGTGAGCCGGGCCCAGCTAAGGATGAGCAGTTCTTC. Protein sequence: CATSEPGPAKDEQFF.

In its sample, this clonotype was seen a few times. The chain has TRBV5-1 and TRBJ2-3; 9 bases are shared with TRBD2. Trimming at V came to 0 bases and at J to 5 bases, leaving 4 bases not matched to a gene. The CDR3 is made up of 15 amino acids. The V gene's germline CDR1 is SGHRS and CDR2 YFSETQ. The CDR3 region is CASSLDSGSRDTQYF. In nucleotides, the CDR3 is TGCGCCAGCAGCTTGGATAGCGGGAGTAGAGATACGCAGTATTTT. Complete variable domain (other parts from reference TRBV5-1 and TRBJ2-3): KAGVTQTPRYLIKTRGQQVTLSCSPISGHRSVSWYQQTPGQGLQFLFEYFSETQRNKGNFPGRFSGRQFSNSRSEMNVSTLELGDSALYLCASSLDSGSRDTQYFGPGTRLTVL.

This clonotype has only a few counts. The chain uses TRBV7-2 and TRBJ2-1, with 9 bases lining up with TRBD2. In germline, CDR1 is SGHTA, CDR2 FQGNSA. CDR3 length equals 15 residues. The trim removed 2 bases at V and 9 bases at J, leaving 8 bases unmatched. CDR3 amino acids: CASSLIAGRGGEQFF. The CDR3 nucleotides read TGTGCCAGCAGCTTAATCGCTGGGCGGGGGGGTGAGCAGTTCTTC.

This clonotype was recorded a few times. The chain links TRBV9 to TRBJ1-2, with 12 bases matching TRBD1. Losses at the gene ends were 3 bases for V and 4 bases for J; bases not matched to a gene: 10. Germline V gene data show CDR1 as SGDLS and CDR2 as YYNGEE. The CDR3 loop spans 17 amino acids. CDR3 sequence reads: CASSGGPGTGGGYGYTF. CDR3 in DNA: TGTGCCAGCAGCGGAGGCCCCGGGACAGGGGGCGGCTATGGCTACACCTTC. The full variable domain, with the rest looked up from reference TRBV9 and TRBJ1-2, is DSGVTQTPKHLITATGQRVTLRCSPRSGDLSVYWYQQSLDQGLQFLIQYYNGEERAKGNILERFSAQQFPDLHSELNLSSLELGDSALYFCASSGGPGTGGGYGYTFGSGTRLTVV.

This chain connects TRBV7-3 to TRBJ2-2; TRBD1 might be the D (6 bases). CDR1 and CDR2 from the germline V gene are SGHTA and FQGTGA. V was shortened by 0 bases and J by 6 bases, with 14 bases between the two germline ends. The CDR3 runs 16 residues. CDR3 nucleotide sequence: TGTGCCAGCAGCTTAACAGGGCAGGGGAAGGCCGGGGAGCTGTTTTTT. It specifies CASSLTGQGKAGELFF.

This clonotype was counted ten times or more. The chain is built from TRBV5-1 and TRBJ2-5; D gene ambiguous. The CDR3 runs to 13 residues. V lost 4 bases to trimming and J lost 4 bases, with 11 bases between them. The germline CDR1 and CDR2 sequences are SGHRS and YFSETQ. The chain's CDR3 is CASSTGPGETQYF. For the CDR3, the DNA is TGCGCCAGCAGCACCGGACCCGGAGAGACCCAGTACTTC.

The chain joins TRBV14 to TRBJ2-2, with unresolved D. This CDR3 comprises 14 residues. Trimming left V 1 base short and J 4 bases short, with 7 bases between. Per the germline V gene, CDR1 is SGHDN and CDR2 is FVKESK. The CDR3 DNA follows: TGTGCCAGCAGCCAAGCGTGGGCCACCGGGGAGCTGTTTTTT. It codes for CASSQAWATGELFF.